The clone carrying this T cell receptor gamma chain is labeled as large. Antigen unknown. TCRdb ran CATT on the multiplex PCR reads. The profile covers 1,500 to 2,000 gamma-chain clones, with almost 10% appearing a single time and roughly 23% taken by the ten largest. This specimen comes from a study of gamma delta lymphoproliferative disorders and STAT genes. Whole-study context: At least 50 ng of genomic DNA went into each LymphoTrack Dx TCRG Assay library. The EuroClonality-NGS protocol was used to prepare delta libraries. Study-level results: Delta repertoires did not separate groups, but patient gamma repertoires clustered apart. Low-frequency NGS calls may be less specific, so public or private leukemic clones need confirmation.

Sequencing used genomic DNA taken from PBMCs of patients and controls. The V gene end was trimmed by 8 bases and the J gene end by 1 base; junction bases not matched to a gene: 8. CDR3 length equals 15 residues. The V call is TRGV10, the J call TRGJP1. No J segment appears in TCRdb, so it was assigned here by matching the sequence to germline. TRGV10 belongs to the ORF category, with a function that is uncertain. The sequenced sample was blood. This receptor was taken from a human donor in good health. This CDR3 is CAAWELITTGWFKIF. CDR3 bases: TGTGCTGCGTGGGAGCTAATTACCACTGGTTGGTTCAAGATATTT.